In its sample, the clone carrying this TCR beta chain was seen many times. As yet, its antigen is unknown. The germline gives CDR1 SGHTA, CDR2 FQGNSA. V lost 0 bases to trimming and J lost 4 bases, with 7 bases between them. The length of the CDR3 is 13 residues. These data belong to a study of T-cell reconstitution after alpha-beta-depleted transplantation in children. Study-wide results and limits: As was reported, about two months after transplant, alpha-beta T cells came from several hundred expanded graft clones. Some patients owed their high day-60 TCRbeta diversity to surviving recipient T cells and thymic progenitors.

Preparation of the TCRbeta library involved a method that used unique molecular identifiers. TCRdb re-called the PCR reads with MiXCR, one entry per CDR3 protein. The sample includes about 580,000 distinct CDR3 sequences, around 23% seen only once; the top ten take 12% to 15%. The chain is built from TRBV7-2 and TRBJ2-7; D remains unclear. This TCR came from a boy under three years old who had a stem cell transplant for acute myeloid leukemia, so the T cells may come from the graft donor. The starting material was PBMCs, mostly from graft donor cells, obtained 360 days after TCRalphabeta/CD19-depleted stem cell transplant. CDR3 in amino acids: CASSLALEYEQYF. CDR3 DNA sequence: TGTGCCAGCAGCTTAGCGCTAGAGTACGAGCAGTACTTC.